This is a list of T cell receptor beta chains from one sample in a study of spatial heterogeneity in lung cancer. Each CDR3 protein is one row after TCRdb ran MiXCR on the 5' RACE reads. The data show tens of thousands of distinct CDR3 sequences, roughly a fifth seen once. The starting material was PBMCs, obtained at follow-up. These receptors came from a male donor with early-stage non-small cell lung cancer. CDR3s include the opening cysteine and the closing phenylalanine or tryptophan. Fields, in order: V gene, clone size, D gene, J gene, CDR3 DNA, CDR3 protein. D genes are given only for firm matches. Some rows mark clone size as missing; the rest say once, few, many or name a class of expanded clone.

TRBV7-2,few,-,TRBJ2-3,TGTGCCAGCAGCGGGGGTGGAGAAACGCAGTATTTT,CASSGGGETQYF
TRBV6-5,-,TRBD1,TRBJ1-6,TGTGCCAGCAGGGACAGGGAAATTAATTCACCCCTCCACTTT,CASRDREINSPLHF
TRBV6-1,-,-,TRBJ2-5,TGTGCCAGCATTCCCAGGTCGGGACTGCAAGAGACCCAGTACTTC,CASIPRSGLQETQYF
TRBV20-1,-,TRBD1,TRBJ1-2,TGCAGTGCCCAGGGGGGACAGCGCTATGGCTACACCTTC,CSAQGGQRYGYTF
TRBV6-5,-,-,TRBJ2-5,TGTGCCTGCGCAGGGGCGGAGACCCAGTACTTC,CACAGAETQYF
TRBV18,few,-,TRBJ1-5,TGTGCCAGCTCTGGGAGTTTTAGCAATCAGCCCCAGCATTTT,CASSGSFSNQPQHF
TRBV4-1,-,-,TRBJ1-2,TGCGCCAGCAGCCAAGGGGAATACAACTATGGCTACACCTTC,CASSQGEYNYGYTF
TRBV6-5,-,-,TRBJ2-2,TGTGCCAGCAGTTACTTCGGATACACCGGGGAGCTGTTTTTT,CASSYFGYTGELFF
TRBV7-2,many,-,TRBJ1-1,TGTGCCAGCAGCTCCACTGACCGCAACACTGAAGCTTTCTTT,CASSSTDRNTEAFF
TRBV6-5,-,TRBD2,TRBJ2-7,TGTGCCAGTCTAGCGGGAGGGTCCTACGAGCAGTACTTC,CASLAGGSYEQYF
TRBV12-3/TRBV12-4,few,-,TRBJ2-2,TGTGCCAGCAGTTTGACGGCCGGGGAGCTGTTTTTT,CASSLTAGELFF
TRBV24-1,-,-,TRBJ2-1,TGTGCCACCAGTTTGACAGGGGAAGGGAGGGCCTCCCCCAATGAGCAGTTCTTC,CATSLTGEGRASPNEQFF
TRBV4-1,-,TRBD2,TRBJ2-1,TGCGCCAGCAGCCAACTCTGGGGACTAGTGGCCAATGAGCAGTTCTTC,CASSQLWGLVANEQFF
TRBV20-1,-,-,TRBJ2-3,TGCAGTGCTAGAGTTCCGCGGAAGACCGGCAGCCCAGATACGCAGTATTTT,CSARVPRKTGSPDTQYF
TRBV4-3,-,-,TRBJ1-2,TGCGCCAGCAGCCAGATTACAGGGACGCGTGGCTACACCTTC,CASSQITGTRGYTF
TRBV10-1,-,-,TRBJ2-2,TGCGCCAGCCGACAGAACTCGAACACCGGGGAGCTGTTTTTT,CASRQNSNTGELFF
TRBV5-1,few,-,TRBJ1-6,TGCGCCAGCAGTAAGGACAGAAATAATTCACCCCTCCACTTT,CASSKDRNNSPLHF
TRBV2,-,TRBD1,TRBJ2-3,TGTGCCAGCAGAGGGACAGTAGATACGCAGTATTTT,CASRGTVDTQYF
TRBV7-2,many,-,TRBJ2-6,TGTGCCAGCAGCAACCCGATGAACGTCCTGACTTTC,CASSNPMNVLTF
TRBV27,many,TRBD1,TRBJ2-2,TGTGCCAGCAGAACGGGACAGACCGGGGAGCTGTTTTTT,CASRTGQTGELFF
TRBV5-4,few,TRBD2,TRBJ2-5,TGTGCCAGCAGCCCGACCGGGACTAGCGGGGATGGGACCCAGTACTTC,CASSPTGTSGDGTQYF